The 5 T cell receptor beta chains listed next were all sequenced from one sample in a study of blood T cell repertoires in COVID-19. Method: immunoSEQ multiplex PCR; TCRdb's copy keeps in-frame clones and lacks some. The table lists approximately 81,000 clones, roughly 78% of them singletons, with 7.4% in the top ten. The sample was peripheral blood. The receptors originated from a human donor in a cohort sampled during active COVID-19.

This chain links TRBV11-2 with TRBJ1-1; no reliable D call. The CDR3 covers 16 residues. V lost 5 bases and J lost 5, with 21 bases in between. The germline gives CDR1 SGHAT, CDR2 FQNNGV. The CDR3 here is CASSPARSSRGTEAFF. CDR3 in DNA: TGTGCCAGCAGCCCAGCGCGGTCAAGCCGAGGGACTGAAGCTTTCTTT.

This chain uses TRBV2 with TRBJ2-1, with TRBD2 identical over 12 bases. Germline trimming cut 6 bases from V and 7 bases from J; bases unmatched to any gene: 10. Germline V CDR1 and CDR2: SNHLY, FYNNEI. The CDR3 consists of 16 residues. The CDR3 bases are TGTGCCAGCAGAAAGGGAACTAGCGGGGGGTATAATGAGCAGTTCTTC. Translating gives CASRKGTSGGYNEQFF.

This rearrangement joins TRBV2 to TRBJ1-2; no definite D call. This CDR3 has 11 residues. Germline-derived CDR1 and CDR2 are SNHLY and FYNNEI. Trimming left V 8 bases short and J 5 bases short, with 9 bases between. CDR3 sequence: CASGAEYGYTF. CDR3 bases: TGTGCCAGCGGCGCGGAGTATGGCTACACCTTC.

The chain links TRBV5-1 to TRBJ2-1, with D unresolved. Trimming pared 0 bases from V and 3 bases from J, leaving 7 bases between. Germline CDR1 reads SGHRS; CDR2 reads YFSETQ. CDR3 length: 14 residues. The CDR3 loop is CASSLAEVYNEQFF. In nucleotides, the CDR3 is TGCGCCAGCAGCTTGGCCGAGGTCTACAATGAGCAGTTCTTC.

Only one count was recorded for this clone. Other nucleotide sequences in the sample specify the same CDR3. This sequence joins TRBV9 and TRBJ1-1; TRBD1 aligns across 7 bases. CDR1 and CDR2 from the germline V gene are SGDLS and YYNGEE. The CDR3 is made up of 13 amino acids. The V gene end was trimmed by 4 bases and the J gene end by 8 bases; junction bases not matched to a gene: 8. The CDR3 coding sequence is TGTGCCAGCAGCCTACGACAGGGTGGAGAAGCTTTCTTT. It translates to CASSLRQGGEAFF.